These 9 T cell receptor beta chains were sequenced from one sample in a study of naive and memory T cell subsets. Both TRBC1 and TRBC2 were covered by a beta constant-region primer of two equimolar oligonucleotides. MiXCR, applied by TCRdb to the UMI-ligation and nested PCR reads, yields one record per CDR3 protein. The sample holds 100,000 or so distinct CDR3 sequences; 7% are singletons and the top ten take over 1.5%. Material: central memory CD4+ T cells from blood. Every receptor here comes from a human donor in good health.

This clonotype was counted at least ten times. This sequence joins TRBV5-5 and TRBJ1-5, with D perhaps matching TRBD1 (5 bases). Germline loops: CDR1 SGHKS, CDR2 YYEKEE (reference sequence). The CDR3 contains 16 residues. Deletions cut 4 bases from V and 2 bases from J, with 16 bases between. For the CDR3, the DNA is TGTGCCAGCAGCCCAAGGTCAGGGAGGGGCAATCAGCCCCAGCATTTT. It is translated as CASSPRSGRGNQPQHF.

In its sample, this clonotype was seen a few times. The chain joins TRBV6-1 to TRBJ2-5; D call uncertain. The CDR3 has 13 amino acids. V was pared by 7 bases and J by 2 bases, with 11 bases between. CDR1 is MNHNS, CDR2 SASEGT, per germline. CDR3 protein: CASTKFRQETQYF. The DNA of the CDR3 is TGTGCCAGCACCAAGTTTAGGCAAGAGACCCAGTACTTC.

This clonotype turned up a few times. The chain links TRBV4-1 to TRBJ2-2, with 12 positions matching TRBD2. The V and J ends lost 2 bases and 1 base, in that order; junction bases with no gene match: 2. Germline assignment: CDR1 MGHRA and CDR2 YSYEKL. This CDR3 spans 17 amino acids. CDR3 nucleotide sequence: TGCGCCAGCAGCCAACTGACTAGCGGGAGGAACACCGGGGAGCTGTTTTTT. It translates to CASSQLTSGRNTGELFF.

This clonotype occurred many times. The V and J genes are TRBV7-2 and TRBJ1-2; 10 nucleotides agree with TRBD1. Germline V gene lookup returns CDR1 SGHTA and CDR2 FQGNSA. With V trimmed by 7 bases and J by 5 bases, 16 bases remained unmatched. The CDR3 consists of 17 residues. CDR3: CASNHQWGTGASYGYTF. Written as DNA, the CDR3 is TGTGCCAGCAACCACCAGTGGGGGACAGGGGCTTCTTATGGCTACACCTTC.

This clonotype was seen repeatedly, ten times or more. This chain links TRBV12-3 or TRBV12-4 with TRBJ2-1; 11 bases agree with TRBD2. V lost 1 base and J lost 5; bases outside the gene matches: 16. CDR3 length: 20 amino acids. The CDR3 DNA reads as TGTGCCAGCAGTTTAGGTGGGACTAGCGGCCGGGCCGTTTCCCACAATGAGCAGTTCTTC. It translates to CASSLGGTSGRAVSHNEQFF.

This clonotype came up many times. The V and J genes are TRBV3-1 and TRBJ2-6; D remains unclear. This CDR3 has 13 residues. V shed 7 bases and J shed 1 base, with 5 bases lying between them. From germline, CDR1 is LGHDT and CDR2 YNNKEL (reference sequence). The CDR3, as DNA: TGTGCCAGCATCAATTCTGGGGCCAACGTCCTGACTTTC. This encodes CASINSGANVLTF.

This sequence joins TRBV14 and TRBJ2-7; D remains ambiguous. The CDR3 has 13 residues. From germline, CDR1 is SGHDN and CDR2 FVKESK. Between the trimmed V and J ends, which lost 1 base and 9 bases, there was a span of 13 bases. The CDR3 here is CASSQGFGWGQYF. The DNA of the CDR3 is TGTGCCAGCAGCCAAGGGTTCGGTTGGGGGCAGTACTTC.

This clonotype was observed at least ten times. J is TRBJ2-7 and V is TRBV4-3, with no clear D. V was shortened by 4 bases and J by 0 bases, with 13 bases between the two germline ends. CDR1 is LGHNA and CDR2 is YSLEER in the germline V gene. The CDR3 runs to 15 residues. This CDR3 reads CASSPTYAGSYEQYF. The CDR3 region has the DNA TGCGCCAGCAGCCCTACTTACGCTGGCTCCTACGAGCAGTACTTC.

The rearrangement joins TRBV2 to TRBJ2-4; 7 bases match TRBD2. CDR1 is SNHLY, CDR2 FYNNEI, per germline. This CDR3 has 15 residues. Unmatched junction bases numbered 8, after V lost 7 bases and J lost 2 bases. The chain's CDR3 is CASKTSIPTKNIQYF. Written as DNA, the CDR3 is TGTGCCAGCAAGACTAGCATACCCACCAAAAACATTCAGTACTTC.